This TCR beta chain was identified during a study of blood T cell repertoires in COVID-19. Profiling relied on immunoSEQ multiplex PCR, and the TCRdb table lists in-frame clones only, not all of them. The table shows about 430,000 clones, with about 88% occurring only once. The origin of this receptor is a woman between 18 and 29 years old who had been exposed to COVID-19. The sample was PBMCs or T cells enriched from blood (not recorded which).

The DNA of the CDR3 is TGTGCCAGCAGTGTAGAGCATGAGCAGTTCTTC. Translated: CASSVEHEQFF. The rearrangement links TRBV2 to TRBJ2-1; no reliable D call. CDR3 size: 11 residues. V shed 4 bases and J shed 8 bases, with 6 bases lying between them. Germline CDR1 and CDR2: SNHLY and FYNNEI.